The entry below describes one T cell receptor (beta chain). Its antigen target is currently unknown. Within one base of it there is no much larger clone, and no base qualities were kept. TCRbeta CDR3 regions were amplified from genomic DNA using the immunoSEQ Assay, a bias-controlled multiplex PCR. Regarding the original processing steps: The number of nucleated cells in each sample was estimated from the amplification of reference gene primers within the assay. To quantify the absolute abundance of each unique TCRbeta CDR3 rearrangement, sequence reads were collapsed and filtered. For each sample, productive Simpson clonality was calculated by taking the square root of Simpson's diversity index across productive rearrangements. This is the immuneACCESS table as TCRdb keeps it, with only in-frame sequences that have V and J called. A part of the clones is gone; compared with another copy, unresolved V genes explain less than half, and the rest is unexplained. V and J calls and clone size come straight from that table; D and trimming were deduced from the DNA. Present in this sample are around 180,000 clones, around four fifths of which were seen just once. The leading ten clones occupy about 4.9% of the sample.

Unmatched junction bases come to 0, with V trimmed by 2 bases and J by 6 bases. Looking up the germline V gene (reference sequence) yields CDR1 GTSNPN and CDR2 SVGIG. There are 13 amino acids in the CDR3, from cysteine to phenylalanine inclusive. CDR3 DNA only is kept here, 39 bases in frame from base 1. Each collaborating institution followed its own protocols to collect whole blood in K2EDTA tubes. Collaborator samples were shipped for TCRbeta analysis as frozen whole blood, isolated PBMCs, or DNA extracted from either sample type. This sample was included in a study of blood T cell repertoires in COVID-19 (dated by TCRdb to about 2020). Describing the broader study: Collaborator samples came from the United States, Italy and Spain and covered acute and convalescent phases of COVID-19. The material from the prospective study consisted of cDNA or gDNA derived from T cells, B-cell-depleted T cells, or PBMCs. Deeply sampled blood TCRbeta repertoires from subjects exposed to, actively infected with, or recovered from COVID-19 were included in the dataset. The repertoires were released in a freely available public database meant as a resource for research on the immune response to SARS-CoV-2. Samples came from the ongoing ImmuneRACE study (first 160 participants) plus 1,254 subjects from 6 global collaborators. Nearly every sample came with metadata listing a de-identified subject ID, COVID-19 status, age in years and sex. Where available, HLA class I and class II types were obtained from metadata supplied by the sample provider rather than from assay-based typing. The investigation overall reported the following: Clinical and demographic metadata were provided uncurated, with the amount varying by source and participant.

This clonotype was obtained from a woman under 40 with acute or convalescent COVID-19. The sample comprised peripheral blood. The chain is made from TRBV30 and TRBJ1-6, with 8 junctional bases fitting TRBD1. The base sequence is TGTGCCTGGAGTCAGGGGGCTAATTCACCCCTCCACTTT. Translated, this is CAWSQGANSPLHF.